The clone carrying this T cell receptor (beta chain) was counted many times. This specimen belongs to a study of T-cell reconstitution after alpha-beta-depleted transplantation in children. Deletions cut 4 bases from V and 3 bases from J, with 13 bases between. Germline loops: CDR1 MNHNY, CDR2 SVGAGI (reference sequence). CDR3 length equals 14 residues. During its preparation, the TCRbeta library received unique molecular identifiers. Using its own MiXCR run on the PCR reads, TCRdb lists one record per CDR3 protein. The repertoire holds over 200,000 distinct CDR3 sequences, 8% to 10% seen once, with around 6.2% in the top ten.

Sequencing was performed on PBMCs from the stem cell graft donor, taken from the stem cell graft. The chain has TRBV6-6 and TRBJ2-7; D possibly corresponds to TRBD1 (6 bases). The TCR was taken from a human donor who donated a stem cell graft to a child with acute lymphoblastic leukemia. The CDR3 here is CASSSNQGFYEQYF. CDR3 sequence (DNA): TGTGCCAGCAGTTCCAACCAGGGGTTCTACGAGCAGTACTTC.